Shown below are 27 T cell receptor beta chains from a single sample sequenced in a study of blood T cell repertoires in COVID-19. Measured with immunoSEQ multiplex PCR; TCRdb has only the in-frame clones, and not every one. The data hold 150,000 to 200,000 clones, with approximately 86% observed a single time. Sequencing was performed on peripheral blood. The source is a man in his fifties or sixties with acute or convalescent COVID-19.

V is TRBV7-2 and J is TRBJ1-2; tentative D call: TRBD1 (5 bases). The CDR3 is made up of 16 amino acids. The germline V gene has CDR1 SGHTA and CDR2 FQGNSA. V shed 1 base and J shed 1 base, with 13 bases lying between them. DNA for the CDR3: TGTGCCAGCAGCTTAGTCGTCTCAGGGTATAACTATGGCTACACCTTC. It encodes CASSLVVSGYNYGYTF.

CDR3 sequence: CASSLGAGARYEQYF. CDR3 nucleotide sequence: TGTGCCAGCAGCTTGGGGGCAGGGGCAAGGTACGAGCAGTACTTC. The J gene is TRBJ2-7, the V gene TRBV5-5; D perhaps matches TRBD1 (6 bases). The V end lost 0 bases, the J end lost 4 bases, and 14 bases lay between the germline ends. The CDR3 sequence is 15 residues long. The germline CDR1 and CDR2 sequences are SGHKS and YYEKEE (reference sequence).

The chain combines TRBV14 with TRBJ2-5; a weak D match, TRBD2 (6 bases). Per germline, CDR1 SGHDN and CDR2 FVKESK. Trimming left V 4 bases short and J 5 bases short, with 14 bases between. This CDR3 comprises 14 residues. The CDR3 DNA reads as TGTGCCAGCAGCCCCCCTGGAGGGGTCGAGACCCAGTACTTC. Residues: CASSPPGGVETQYF. The variable domain in full, with the rest retrieved from reference TRBV14 and TRBJ2-5, is EAGVTQFPSHSVIEKGQTVTLRCDPISGHDNLYWYRRVMGKEIKFLLHFVKESKQDESGMPNNRFLAERTGGTYSTLKVQPAELEDSGVYFCASSPPGGVETQYFGPGTRLLVL.

A few counts support this clone. The chain has TRBV10-3 and TRBJ2-1, with D maybe TRBD2 (6 bases). V gave up 7 bases and J gave up 6 bases, with 16 bases separating them. Germline V gene sequence: CDR1 ENHRY, CDR2 SYGVKD. The CDR3 spans 14 residues. The CDR3 nucleotides read TGTGCCATCAACAACCGGGACTCCCCCAATGAGCAGTTCTTC. The encoded protein is CAINNRDSPNEQFF.

Concerning this clone: Other nucleotide sequences in the sample specify the same CDR3. The chain joins TRBV6-6 to TRBJ2-2, with D perhaps TRBD1 (5 bases). Looked up from germline, CDR1 is MNHNY and CDR2 is SVGAGI (reference sequence). There are 15 residues in the CDR3. The V end was cut by 4 bases, the J end by 2 bases, with 11 bases between. CDR3 in DNA: TGTGCCAGCAGTTTAACAGGTCAAAACACCGGGGAGCTGTTTTTT. Protein product: CASSLTGQNTGELFF.

The J gene is TRBJ1-3, the V gene TRBV5-4, with unresolved D. V was pared by 2 bases and J by 3 bases, with 6 bases between. Germline loops: CDR1 SGHNT, CDR2 YYREEE (reference sequence). This CDR3 is built from 13 residues. CDR3 protein: CASSLSRGNTIYF. The CDR3, as DNA: TGTGCCAGCAGCTTATCGCGTGGAAACACCATATATTTT.

The genes are TRBV4-2 and TRBJ2-3, with D possibly matching TRBD2 (7 bases). The V gene lost 4 bases and the J gene lost 6 bases, with 23 bases spanning the gap. CDR1 is LGHNA and CDR2 is YNFKEQ in the germline V gene. This CDR3 has 17 residues. CDR3 in DNA: TGTGCCAGCAGCCCCACCCGGGGGGCGAATTGGGACGATACGCAGTATTTT. Encoded protein: CASSPTRGANWDDTQYF.

The chain couples TRBV29-1 to TRBJ1-5; maybe TRBD1 (5 bases). V shed 6 bases and J shed 0 bases, with 9 bases lying between them. There are 13 residues in the CDR3. Per germline, CDR1 SQVTM and CDR2 ANQGSEA. In DNA form, the CDR3 reads TGCAGCGTCCGGCAGGGTAGCAATCAGCCCCAGCATTTT. It yields the protein CSVRQGSNQPQHF.

The rearrangement joins TRBV19 to TRBJ1-5; a weak D match, TRBD1 (6 bases). CDR1 is LNHDA, CDR2 SQIVND, per germline (reference sequence). The CDR3 consists of 16 residues. Deletions cut 5 bases from V and 8 bases from J, with 22 bases between. The CDR3: CASSAPLRGGSEPQHF. CDR3 nucleotide sequence: TGTGCCAGTAGTGCCCCCTTACGCGGGGGCTCGGAGCCCCAGCATTTT. The whole variable domain, filled in from reference TRBV19 and TRBJ1-5, reads DGGITQSPKYLFRKEGQNVTLSCEQNLNHDAMYWYRQDPGQGLRLIYYSQIVNDFQKGDIAEGYSVSREKKESFPLTVTSAQKNPTAFYLCASSAPLRGGSEPQHFGDGTRLSIL.

The chain employs TRBV3-1 (or the pseudogene TRBV3-2) and TRBJ1-2; 8 bases match TRBD1. The V gene's germline CDR1 is LGHDT and CDR2 YNNKEL (reference sequence). The V segment lost 2 bases and the J segment 2 bases; nucleotides outside the gene matches: 10. This CDR3 spans 17 amino acids. The CDR3 protein is CASSQLSTGASNYGYTF. For the CDR3, the DNA is TGTGCCAGCAGCCAACTTTCGACAGGGGCGTCAAACTATGGCTACACCTTC.

This sequence joins TRBV7-3 and TRBJ2-1, with D possibly being TRBD2 (5 bases). The CDR3 spans 15 residues. V was pared by 8 bases and J by 0 bases, with 14 bases between. Germline V lookup: CDR1 SGHTA, CDR2 FQGTGA. Here the CDR3 reads CASATGSSSYNEQFF. CDR3 nucleotides: TGTGCCAGCGCCACGGGGTCGAGCTCCTACAATGAGCAGTTCTTC.

The rearrangement uses TRBV7-9 and TRBJ1-1, with 7 nucleotides matching TRBD1. Germline CDR1 reads SEHNR; CDR2 reads FQNEAQ (reference sequence). The CDR3 consists of 17 residues. Unmatched junction bases numbered 13, after V lost 6 bases and J lost 0 bases. CDR3 in DNA: TGTGCCAGCAGTTCTATAAGGACAGGTGGGGTGAACACTGAAGCTTTCTTT. As protein: CASSSIRTGGVNTEAFF.

This chain connects TRBV7-3 to TRBJ2-1; 9 bases line up with TRBD2. The germline gives CDR1 SGHTA, CDR2 FQGTGA. The V and J ends lost 5 bases and 5 bases, in that order; junction bases with no gene match: 7. This CDR3 is built from 15 residues. The DNA of the CDR3 is TGTGCCAGCAGCCCCCCAGCGGGAGGAAACAATGAGCAGTTCTTC. It specifies CASSPPAGGNNEQFF.

The V call is TRBV10-1, the J call TRBJ1-1; the D is unclear. This CDR3 spans 13 amino acids. With 3 bases removed from V and 1 base from J, the gap between germline ends came to 6 bases. Germline assignment: CDR1 WNHNN and CDR2 SYGVQD (reference sequence). The CDR3 sequence is CASSDRQNTEAFF. As DNA, the CDR3 is TGCGCCAGCAGTGACAGGCAGAACACTGAAGCTTTCTTT.

The J gene is TRBJ1-2, the V gene TRBV6-1; tentative D call: TRBD1 (5 bases). Between the trimmed V and J ends, which lost 2 bases and 5 bases, there was a span of 15 bases. Germline assignment: CDR1 MNHNS and CDR2 SASEGT. This CDR3 is built from 15 residues. The CDR3 nucleotides are TGTGCCAGCAGTGAACTGGGGACTCCAAGGTATGGCTACACCTTC. It encodes CASSELGTPRYGYTF.

This clone showed up just a few times. V and J are TRBV10-2 and TRBJ2-7; weak D call: TRBD1 (5 bases). The CDR3 length is 14 residues. CDR1 and CDR2 from the germline V gene are WSHSY and SAAADI. Between the trimmed V and J ends, which lost 4 bases and 1 base, there was a span of 11 bases. This CDR3 reads CASSGTGSSYEQYF. The DNA for the CDR3 is TGCGCCAGCAGTGGTACAGGTTCTTCCTACGAGCAGTACTTC.

The chain carries TRBV9 and TRBJ2-3; 8 nucleotides line up with TRBD2. Germline V gene data show CDR1 as SGDLS and CDR2 as YYNGEE. The V and J ends lost 3 bases and 6 bases, in that order; junction bases with no gene match: 9. The CDR3 extends over 15 amino acids. The chain's CDR3 is CASSDGGLVGDTQYF. CDR3 nucleotide sequence: TGTGCCAGCAGCGATGGGGGACTAGTGGGCGATACGCAGTATTTT.

For the CDR3, the DNA is TGTGCCAGCAATCGACAGAACTATGGCTACACCTTC. Its translation is CASNRQNYGYTF. This rearrangement joins TRBV6-6 to TRBJ1-2, with a possible D match to TRBD1 (5 bases). V was pared by 7 bases and J by 2 bases, with 8 bases between. The CDR3 length is 12 residues. Germline lookup yields CDR1 MNHNY and CDR2 SVGAGI (reference sequence).

This chain uses TRBV24-1 with TRBJ2-5, with D possibly TRBD1 on 6 matching bases. Trimming took 4 bases from V and 1 from J, leaving 12 bases between them. The CDR3 has 15 amino acids. The germline V gene encodes CDR1 KGHDR and CDR2 SFDVKD. DNA of the CDR3: TGTGCCACCAGTGACGCTACAGGGTTCCAAGAGACCCAGTACTTC. Protein sequence: CATSDATGFQETQYF.

V is TRBV6-1 and J is TRBJ1-5, with D unclear. This CDR3 contains 15 residues. V shed 2 bases and J shed 5 bases, with 13 bases lying between them. In germline, CDR1 is MNHNS, CDR2 SASEGT. The DNA of the CDR3 is TGTGCCAGCAGTGAACTCGGGGTTATAGATCAGCCCCAGCATTTT. This codes for CASSELGVIDQPQHF.

The rearrangement uses TRBV25-1 and TRBJ2-3, with D uncertain. In germline, CDR1 is MGHDK, CDR2 SYGVNS. Trimming shortened V by 7 bases and J by 0 bases, and 11 bases separated the two germline ends. This CDR3 region has 14 residues. This CDR3 is CASTRSASTDTQYF. The CDR3 nucleotides are TGTGCCAGCACTCGAAGCGCCAGCACAGATACGCAGTATTTT.

CDR3 amino acids: CASRTPGTGNGYTF. CDR3 nucleotides: TGTGCCAGCAGAACTCCCGGGACAGGGAATGGCTACACCTTC. This chain connects TRBV28 to TRBJ1-2; 9 positions match TRBD1. This CDR3 is 14 amino acids long. V shed 6 bases, J shed 6 bases, and the junction held 8 bases outside the gene matches. The germline gives CDR1 MDHEN, CDR2 SYDVKM.

CDR3 region: CASSVTGTGQPQHF. The DNA for the CDR3 is TGTGCCAGTAGTGTAACAGGGACGGGGCAGCCCCAGCATTTT. V gene TRBV19 combines with J gene TRBJ1-5; D perhaps matches TRBD1 (6 bases). Germline V gene sequence: CDR1 LNHDA, CDR2 SQIVND (reference sequence). With 5 bases removed from V and 7 bases from J, the gap between germline ends came to 15 bases. CDR3 length: 14 residues.

This rearrangement joins TRBV7-2 to TRBJ1-1; 7 bases align to TRBD1. The CDR3 length is 15 residues. J was trimmed by 2 bases and V by 6 bases; bases with no gene match: 9. CDR1 SGHTA and CDR2 FQGNSA come from the germline V gene. In DNA, the CDR3 is TGTGCCAGCAGGCAGGGCGCAGGGGGAAACACTGAAGCTTTCTTT. This translates into CASRQGAGGNTEAFF.

V is TRBV5-1 and J is TRBJ1-4; 7 bases line up with TRBD1. CDR1 is SGHRS and CDR2 is YFSETQ in the germline V gene. This CDR3 has 15 residues. J lost 5 bases, V lost 0 bases, and 4 bases had no gene match. CDR3 DNA sequence: TGCGCCAGCAGCTTGGTGAGGGGGCTAAATGAAAAACTGTTTTTT. Encoded protein: CASSLVRGLNEKLFF.

The rearrangement joins TRBV5-1 to TRBJ1-4; 10 nucleotides agree with TRBD1. The CDR3 sequence is 17 residues long. The germline CDR1 and CDR2 sequences are SGHRS and YFSETQ. V lost 4 bases to trimming and J lost 8 bases; unmatched junction nucleotides: 14. In nucleotides, the CDR3 is TGCGCCAGCAGCCGAGGGACAGGGGCCCCTCAGGGAGAAAAACTGTTTTTT. It specifies CASSRGTGAPQGEKLFF.

This chain uses TRBV9 with TRBJ1-6; D is possibly TRBD1 (6 bases). This CDR3 contains 13 residues. Per the germline V gene, CDR1 is SGDLS and CDR2 is YYNGEE. With 0 bases removed from V and 10 bases from J, the gap between germline ends came to 8 bases. CDR3 sequence (DNA): TGTGCCAGCAGCGTAGACAGGGAATCACCCCTCCACTTT. Translating it yields CASSVDRESPLHF.